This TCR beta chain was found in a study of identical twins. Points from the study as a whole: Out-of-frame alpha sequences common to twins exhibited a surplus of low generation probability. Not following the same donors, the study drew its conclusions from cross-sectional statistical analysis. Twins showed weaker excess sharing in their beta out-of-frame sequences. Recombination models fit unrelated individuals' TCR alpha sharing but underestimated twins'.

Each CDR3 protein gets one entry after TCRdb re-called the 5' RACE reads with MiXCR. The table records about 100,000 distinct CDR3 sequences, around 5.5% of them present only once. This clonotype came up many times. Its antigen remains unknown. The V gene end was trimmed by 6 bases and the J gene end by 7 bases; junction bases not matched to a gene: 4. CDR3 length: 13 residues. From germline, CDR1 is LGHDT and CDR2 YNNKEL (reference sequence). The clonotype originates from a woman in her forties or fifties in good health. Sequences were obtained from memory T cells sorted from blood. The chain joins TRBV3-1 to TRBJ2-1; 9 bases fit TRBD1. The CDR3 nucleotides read TGTGCCAGCAGTACAGGGGGCGAGAATGAGCAGTTCTTC. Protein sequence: CASSTGGENEQFF.